This T cell receptor (beta chain) was captured by sequencing in a study of CD8 T cells in ankylosing spondylitis. TCR beta libraries were made by quantitative 5'-RACE with molecular barcodes. TCRdb called the 5' RACE reads again in MiXCR, with one record for every CDR3 protein. The sample comprises about 450,000 distinct CDR3 sequences, 26% of which are singletons, and 0.89% rests with the top ten. Whole-study results and caveats: Blood of patients with ankylosing spondylitis appeared to be characterized by a TCR beta motif of eight highly homologous variants. In synovial fluid and blood from reactive arthritis, some motif variants were previously reported.

This clonotype was detected a few times. No antigen is known for it. This receptor was identified in a male donor with ankylosing spondylitis. The sample was blood, either unsorted or a sorted T cell fraction (not recorded which).

The CDR3 sequence: CASSGGAVSSYEQYF. The CDR3 DNA reads TGTGCCTCTTCGGGCGGGGCCGTTTCCTCCTACGAGCAGTACTTC. The rearrangement uses TRBV30 and TRBJ2-7, with a weak D call TRBD2 (6 bases). The CDR3 has 15 residues. Trimming cost V 7 bases and J 0 bases, with 19 bases left between them. Looked up from germline, CDR1 is GTSNPN and CDR2 is SVGIG (reference sequence).